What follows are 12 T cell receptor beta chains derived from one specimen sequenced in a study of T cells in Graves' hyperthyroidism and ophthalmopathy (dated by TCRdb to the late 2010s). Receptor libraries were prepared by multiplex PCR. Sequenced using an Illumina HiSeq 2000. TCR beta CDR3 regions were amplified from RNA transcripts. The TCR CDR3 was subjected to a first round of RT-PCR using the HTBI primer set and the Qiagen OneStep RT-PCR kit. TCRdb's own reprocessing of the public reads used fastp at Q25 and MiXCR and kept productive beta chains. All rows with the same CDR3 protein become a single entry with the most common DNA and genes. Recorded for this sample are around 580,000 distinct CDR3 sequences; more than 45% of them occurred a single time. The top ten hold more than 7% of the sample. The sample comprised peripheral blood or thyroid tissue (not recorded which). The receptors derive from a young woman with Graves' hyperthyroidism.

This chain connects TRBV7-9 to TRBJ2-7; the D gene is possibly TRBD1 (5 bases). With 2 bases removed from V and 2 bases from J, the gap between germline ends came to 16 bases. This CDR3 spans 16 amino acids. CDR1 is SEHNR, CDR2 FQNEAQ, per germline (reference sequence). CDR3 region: CASSLPGQVGTYEQYF. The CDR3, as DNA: TGTGCCAGCAGCTTACCCGGACAAGTGGGGACCTACGAGCAGTACTTC.

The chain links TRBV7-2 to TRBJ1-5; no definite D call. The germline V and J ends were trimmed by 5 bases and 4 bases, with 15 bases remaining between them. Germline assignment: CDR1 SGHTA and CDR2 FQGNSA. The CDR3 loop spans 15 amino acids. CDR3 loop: CASSEDLGRNQPQHF. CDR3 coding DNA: TGTGCCAGCAGCGAGGACCTCGGGCGAAATCAGCCCCAGCATTTT.

The CDR3 DNA reads as TGTGCCAGCAGCTTCGGGGGTGGCAGCAATCAGCCCCAGCATTTT. Protein: CASSFGGGSNQPQHF. This chain links TRBV7-2 with TRBJ1-5; possibly TRBD1 for D (5 bases). This CDR3 is 15 amino acids long. The germline V gene encodes CDR1 SGHTA and CDR2 FQGNSA. The germline V and J ends were trimmed by 3 bases and 1 base, with 10 bases remaining between them.

CDR3 DNA: TGTGCCAGCAGTGACACAGGGGCTCGGCTGGGAGAGCAGTACTTC. This translates into CASSDTGARLGEQYF. The rearrangement joins TRBV6-5 to TRBJ2-7; 7 bases match TRBD1. The length of the CDR3 is 15 residues. The V gene end was trimmed by 5 bases and the J gene end by 7 bases; junction bases not matched to a gene: 14. From germline, CDR1 is MNHEY and CDR2 SVGAGI.

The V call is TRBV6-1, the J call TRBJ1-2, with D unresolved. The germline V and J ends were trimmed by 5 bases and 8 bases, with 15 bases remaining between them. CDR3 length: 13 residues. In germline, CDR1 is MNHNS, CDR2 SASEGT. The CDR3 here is CASSYSRGIGYTF. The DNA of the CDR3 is TGTGCCAGCAGTTACTCGCGAGGTATCGGCTACACCTTC.

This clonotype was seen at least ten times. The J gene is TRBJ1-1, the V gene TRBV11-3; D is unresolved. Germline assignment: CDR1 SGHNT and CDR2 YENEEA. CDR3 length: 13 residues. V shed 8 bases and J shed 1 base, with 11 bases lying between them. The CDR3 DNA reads TGTGCCAGCCACGAGGGATCGAACACTGAAGCTTTCTTT. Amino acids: CASHEGSNTEAFF. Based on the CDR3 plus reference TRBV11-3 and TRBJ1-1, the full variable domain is EAGVVQSPRYKIIEKKQPVAFWCNPISGHNTLYWYLQNLGQGPELLIRYENEEAVDDSQLPKDRFSAERLKGVDSTLKIQPAELGDSAVYLCASHEGSNTEAFFGQGTRLTVV.

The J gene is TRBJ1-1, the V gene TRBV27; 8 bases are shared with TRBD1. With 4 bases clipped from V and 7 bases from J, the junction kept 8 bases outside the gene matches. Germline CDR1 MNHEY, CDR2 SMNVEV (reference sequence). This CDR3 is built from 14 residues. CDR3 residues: CASSSGTGNNEAFF. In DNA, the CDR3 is TGTGCCAGCAGTTCGGGGACAGGAAATAATGAAGCTTTCTTT.

The CDR3 nucleotides read TGTGCCAGCAGTTCCGAAATACTAGCGGGAGCAAATAGCGGGGAGCTGTTTTTT. Translating it yields CASSSEILAGANSGELFF. This chain connects TRBV7-3 to TRBJ2-2, with 11 bases matching TRBD2. The length of the CDR3 is 18 residues. The germline V gene encodes CDR1 SGHTA and CDR2 FQGTGA. The J segment lost 7 bases and the V segment lost 6 bases, leaving 16 bases of the junction unmatched.

The CDR3 region is CASSLEGTPSEQYF. CDR3 coding DNA: TGTGCCAGCAGCTTAGAAGGAACCCCTTCCGAGCAGTACTTC. The gene calls are TRBV7-9 and TRBJ2-7; no reliable D call. The CDR3 is 14 residues long. Germline V gene sequence: CDR1 SEHNR, CDR2 FQNEAQ (reference sequence). V was shortened by 1 base and J by 6 bases, with 13 bases between the two germline ends.

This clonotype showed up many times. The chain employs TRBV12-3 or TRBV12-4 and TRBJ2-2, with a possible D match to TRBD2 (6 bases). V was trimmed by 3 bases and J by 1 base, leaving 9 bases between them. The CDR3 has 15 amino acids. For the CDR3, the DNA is TGTGCCAGCAGTTTTGGGAGGAGGAACACCGGGGAGCTGTTTTTT. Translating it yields CASSFGRRNTGELFF.

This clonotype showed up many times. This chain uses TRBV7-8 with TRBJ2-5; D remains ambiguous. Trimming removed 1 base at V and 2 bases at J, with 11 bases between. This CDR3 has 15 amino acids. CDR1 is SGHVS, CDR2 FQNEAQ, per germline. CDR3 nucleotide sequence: TGTGCCAGCAGCTTAGAATCAATAATTCAAGAGACCCAGTACTTC. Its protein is CASSLESIIQETQYF. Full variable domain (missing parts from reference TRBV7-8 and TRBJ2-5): GAGVSQSPRYKVAKRGQDVALRCDPISGHVSLFWYQQALGQGPEFLTYFQNEAQLDKSGLPSDRFFAERPEGSVSTLKIQRTQQEDSAVYLCASSLESIIQETQYFGPGTRLLVL.

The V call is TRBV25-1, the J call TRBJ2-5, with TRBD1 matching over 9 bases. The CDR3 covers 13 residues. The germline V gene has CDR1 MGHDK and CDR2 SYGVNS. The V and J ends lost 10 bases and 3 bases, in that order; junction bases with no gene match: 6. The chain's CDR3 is CANTTGGEETQYF. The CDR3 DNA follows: TGTGCCAACACCACAGGGGGCGAAGAGACCCAGTACTTC.